This paragraph reports one T cell receptor beta chain. It lacks a known antigen. The record has no base qualities; no much larger clone is one base away. The entry originates in a study of blood T cell repertoires in COVID-19 (dated by TCRdb to the early 2020s). Regarding the research as a whole: Collaborator samples came from the United States, Italy and Spain and covered acute and convalescent phases of COVID-19. The prospective study material was composed of cDNA or gDNA derived from T cells, B-cell-depleted T cells, or PBMCs. Deeply sampled blood TCRbeta repertoires from subjects exposed to, actively infected with, or recovered from COVID-19 were included in the dataset. The repertoires were made available in a free public database intended to serve as a resource for research on the immune response to SARS-CoV-2. Samples came from the ongoing ImmuneRACE study (first 160 participants) plus 1,254 subjects from 6 global collaborators. A de-identified subject ID, COVID-19 status, age in years and sex were almost always included in the sample metadata. Where available, HLA class I and class II types were obtained from metadata supplied by the sample provider rather than from assay-based typing. Findings and caveats that apply to the study as a whole: The amount of clinical and demographic metadata varied by source and participant and was provided uncurated.

V loses 0 bases, J loses 1 base, and the germline ends lie 8 bases apart. Based on the germline V gene, the CDR1 and CDR2 sequences are SGDLS and YYNGEE. The CDR3 runs 14 residues from the cysteine to the phenylalanine. The kept DNA is CDR3 alone, 42 bases in frame from the first base. The immunoSEQ Assay, a bias-controlled multiplex PCR, was used to amplify TCRbeta CDR3 regions from genomic DNA. The paper's data handling went like this. The number of nucleated cells in each sample was estimated by amplification of reference gene primers within the assay. To quantify the absolute abundance of each unique TCRbeta CDR3 rearrangement, sequence reads were collapsed and filtered. For each sample, productive Simpson clonality was calculated as the square root of Simpson's diversity index over productive rearrangements. TCRdb carries this immuneACCESS record with in-frame sequences only. Its versions omit some clonotypes, under half of them owing to an unresolved V gene in the studies checked, with the rest unexplained. D and trimming come from the DNA, and the V and J calls and clone size come from that table. This sample gives about 170,000 clones in total; more than 75% of them show up just once. The ten largest clones take up roughly 2% of the sample.

Samples from volunteer blood donors who had recovered from COVID-19 were contributed by a second Seattle source. The collaborating institutions used their own protocols to collect whole blood in K2EDTA tubes. For TCRbeta analysis, collaborators shipped samples in one of three forms: frozen whole blood, isolated PBMCs, or DNA extracted from either of those sample types. The receptor's source is a man between 45 and 60 years old who had recovered from COVID-19. The receptor chain draws on TRBV9 and TRBJ2-7; the D gene identity is not certain. Sequenced input: peripheral blood. For the CDR3, the sequence is CASSVGVQSYEQYF. In nucleotide form, the sequence is TGTGCCAGCAGCGTAGGGGTACAGTCCTACGAGCAGTACTTC.